These T cell receptor beta chains were read from a single sample in a study of regulatory T cells. The data were produced by immunoSEQ multiplex PCR, yet TCRdb's version contains in-frame clones alone and is incomplete. The sample shows 20,000 to 25,000 clones, roughly 88% of them seen only once. The sequenced sample was conventional CD4+ T cells sorted from blood. The origin of the receptors is a child aged 5 to 17 with CD3G deficiency. The CDR3 runs from the conserved cysteine through the conserved F or W. Fields, in order: V gene, J gene, D gene, clone size, CDR3 length, CDR3 DNA, CDR3 protein. The D gene is left open where the match is weak. Where a row states a size, it is once, few, many or the class of an expanded clone; other rows omit it.

V: TRBV4-1; J: TRBJ2-1; D: TRBD2; size: -; length: 15; DNA: TGCGCCAGCAGCCAAGTTGGGGGAGCGGGGAATGAGCAGTTCTTC; CDR3: CASSQVGGAGNEQFF
V: TRBV29-1; J: TRBJ1-5; D: TRBD1; size: once; length: 17; DNA: TGCAGCGGTGGAGAGGTCGGGACCGGGACAGGCGATCAGCCCCAGCATTTT; CDR3: CSGGEVGTGTGDQPQHF
V: TRBV19; J: TRBJ2-2; D: -; size: -; length: 16; DNA: TGTGCCAGCCACCCCGGGACGGGGCGCGTCACCGGGGAGCTGTTTTTT; CDR3: CASHPGTGRVTGELFF
V: TRBV6-6; J: TRBJ1-1; D: -; size: -; length: 13; DNA: TGTGCCTCACGTGGAATCGTGGGTCCTGAAGCTTTCTTT; CDR3: CASRGIVGPEAFF
V: TRBV28; J: TRBJ2-7; D: -; size: once; length: 14; DNA: TGTGCCAGCAGCTCTCCCTTACTGGCCTACGAGCAGTACTTC; CDR3: CASSSPLLAYEQYF
V: TRBV19; J: TRBJ1-1; D: -; size: -; length: 14; DNA: TGTGCCAGTAGTGGGGTCGGGGAGAACACTGAAGCTTTCTTT; CDR3: CASSGVGENTEAFF
V: TRBV7-9; J: TRBJ2-2; D: TRBD2; size: -; length: 14; DNA: TGTGCCAGCCAGAGAGCGGGAGTCACCGGGGAGCTGTTTTTT; CDR3: CASQRAGVTGELFF
V: TRBV5-1; J: TRBJ2-2; D: -; size: -; length: 16; DNA: TGCGCCAGCAGCTTAGGTCCTACAGGGAACACCGGGGAGCTGTTTTTT; CDR3: CASSLGPTGNTGELFF
V: TRBV6-1; J: TRBJ2-3; D: TRBD1; size: once; length: 14; DNA: TGTGCCACCAGGGGACAGGGAATCACAGATACGCAGTATTTT; CDR3: CATRGQGITDTQYF
V: TRBV28; J: TRBJ2-7; D: TRBD2; size: -; length: 19; DNA: TGTGCCAGCAGTCCTCAACCGGGACAAGGGATGGGACTAGCGTCCGAGCAGTACTTC; CDR3: CASSPQPGQGMGLASEQYF
V: TRBV5-1; J: TRBJ2-5; D: -; size: few; length: 13; DNA: TGCGCCAGCAGCTCGGGACAATTCGAGACCCAGTACTTC; CDR3: CASSSGQFETQYF
V: TRBV7-8; J: TRBJ2-3; D: TRBD2; size: -; length: 15; DNA: TGTGCCAGCAGCTTAAGGGAGGGTAGCACAGATACGCAGTATTTT; CDR3: CASSLREGSTDTQYF